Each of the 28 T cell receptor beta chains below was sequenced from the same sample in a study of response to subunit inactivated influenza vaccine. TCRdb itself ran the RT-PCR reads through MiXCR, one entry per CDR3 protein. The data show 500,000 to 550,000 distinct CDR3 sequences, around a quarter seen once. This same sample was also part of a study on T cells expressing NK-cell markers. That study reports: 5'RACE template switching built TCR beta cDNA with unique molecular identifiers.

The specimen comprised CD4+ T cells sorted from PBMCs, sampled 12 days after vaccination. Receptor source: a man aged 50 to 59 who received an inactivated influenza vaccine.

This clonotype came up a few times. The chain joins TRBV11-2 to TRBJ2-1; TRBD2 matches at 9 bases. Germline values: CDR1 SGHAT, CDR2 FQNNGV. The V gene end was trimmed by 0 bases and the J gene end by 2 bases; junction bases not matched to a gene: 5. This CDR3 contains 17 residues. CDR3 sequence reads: CASSLEGLAGAYNEQFF. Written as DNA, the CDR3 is TGTGCCAGCAGCTTAGAGGGTTTAGCGGGAGCCTACAATGAGCAGTTCTTC.

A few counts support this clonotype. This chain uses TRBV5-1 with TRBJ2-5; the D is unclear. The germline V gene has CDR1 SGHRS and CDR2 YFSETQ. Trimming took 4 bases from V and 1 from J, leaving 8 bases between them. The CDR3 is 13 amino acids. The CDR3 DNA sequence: TGCGCCAGCAGCGACCCACCCCAAGAGACCCAGTACTTC. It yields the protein CASSDPPQETQYF.

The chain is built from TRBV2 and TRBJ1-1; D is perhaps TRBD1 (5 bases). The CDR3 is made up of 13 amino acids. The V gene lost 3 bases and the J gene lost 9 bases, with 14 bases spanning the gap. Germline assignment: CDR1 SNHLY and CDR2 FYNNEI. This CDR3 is CASSEWSGNKAFF. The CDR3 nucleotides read TGTGCCAGCAGTGAGTGGTCAGGGAATAAAGCTTTCTTT.

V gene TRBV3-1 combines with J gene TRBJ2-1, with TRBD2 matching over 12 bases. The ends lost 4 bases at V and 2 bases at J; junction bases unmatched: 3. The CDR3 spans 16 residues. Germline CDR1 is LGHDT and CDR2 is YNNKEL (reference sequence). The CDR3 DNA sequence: TGTGCCAGCAGCCTCGCTAGCGGGAGGGCCTACAATGAGCAGTTCTTC. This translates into CASSLASGRAYNEQFF.

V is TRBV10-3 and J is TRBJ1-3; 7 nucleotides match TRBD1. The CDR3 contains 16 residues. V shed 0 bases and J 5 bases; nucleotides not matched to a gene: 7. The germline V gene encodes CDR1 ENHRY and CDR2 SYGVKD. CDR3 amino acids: CAISESPGQRRNTIYF. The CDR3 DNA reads TGTGCCATCAGTGAGTCACCGGGACAGAGGCGAAACACCATATATTTT.

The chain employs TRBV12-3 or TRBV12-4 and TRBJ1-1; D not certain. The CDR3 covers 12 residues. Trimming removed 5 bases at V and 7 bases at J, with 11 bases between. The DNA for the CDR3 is TGTGCCAGCAGTGCTCTGGGCGTTGAAGCTTTCTTT. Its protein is CASSALGVEAFF.

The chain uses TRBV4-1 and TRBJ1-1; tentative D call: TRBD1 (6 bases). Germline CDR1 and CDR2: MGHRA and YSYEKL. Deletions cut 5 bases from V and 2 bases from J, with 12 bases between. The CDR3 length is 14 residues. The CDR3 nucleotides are TGCGCCAGCAGCTCTCACAGGGTAAACACTGAAGCTTTCTTT. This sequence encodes CASSSHRVNTEAFF.

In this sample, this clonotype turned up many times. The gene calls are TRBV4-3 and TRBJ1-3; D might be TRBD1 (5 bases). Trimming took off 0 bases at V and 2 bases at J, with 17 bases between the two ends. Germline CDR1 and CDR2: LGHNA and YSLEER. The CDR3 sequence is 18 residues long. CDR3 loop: CASSQDIGPGTAGNTIYF. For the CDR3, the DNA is TGCGCCAGCAGCCAAGATATCGGGCCAGGGACGGCTGGAAACACCATATATTTT.

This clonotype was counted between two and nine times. The CDR3: CASSSTGSLAKNIQYF. The CDR3 region has the DNA TGTGCCAGCAGCTCAACAGGGTCTCTAGCCAAAAACATTCAGTACTTC. The rearrangement links TRBV11-2 to TRBJ2-4; TRBD1 might be the D (6 bases). The CDR3 covers 16 residues. The V end was cut by 4 bases, the J end by 0 bases, with 13 bases between. Per the germline V gene, CDR1 is SGHAT and CDR2 is FQNNGV. Drawing the rest from reference TRBV11-2 and TRBJ2-4, the complete variable domain is EAGVAQSPRYKIIEKRQSVAFWCNPISGHATLYWYQQILGQGPKLLIQFQNNGVVDDSQLPKDRFSAERLKGVDSTLKIQPAKLEDSAVYLCASSSTGSLAKNIQYFGAGTRLSVL.

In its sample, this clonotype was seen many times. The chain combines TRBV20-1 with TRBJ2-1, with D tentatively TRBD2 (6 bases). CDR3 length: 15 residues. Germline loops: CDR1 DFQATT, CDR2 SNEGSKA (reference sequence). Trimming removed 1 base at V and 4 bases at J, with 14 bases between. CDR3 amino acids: CSARAGRGPYNEQFF. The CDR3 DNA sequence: TGCAGTGCTAGAGCAGGGCGGGGACCATACAATGAGCAGTTCTTC.

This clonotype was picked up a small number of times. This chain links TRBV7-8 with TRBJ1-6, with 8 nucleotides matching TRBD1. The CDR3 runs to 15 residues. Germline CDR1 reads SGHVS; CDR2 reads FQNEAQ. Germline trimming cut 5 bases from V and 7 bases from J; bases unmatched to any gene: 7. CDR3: CASSIGQGRNSPLHF. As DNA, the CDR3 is TGTGCCAGCAGCATTGGACAGGGCCGCAATTCACCCCTCCACTTT.

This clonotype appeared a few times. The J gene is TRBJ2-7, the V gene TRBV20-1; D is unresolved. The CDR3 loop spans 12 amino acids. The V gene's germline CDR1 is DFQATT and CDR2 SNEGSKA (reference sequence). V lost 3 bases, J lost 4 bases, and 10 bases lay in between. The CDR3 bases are TGCAGTGCTAGGCAGAGCCTATACGAGCAGTACTTC. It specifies CSARQSLYEQYF.

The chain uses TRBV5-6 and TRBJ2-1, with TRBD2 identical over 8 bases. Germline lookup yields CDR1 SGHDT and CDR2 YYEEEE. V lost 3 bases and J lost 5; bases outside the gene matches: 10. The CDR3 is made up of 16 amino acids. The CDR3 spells CASSSRGRLADNEQFF. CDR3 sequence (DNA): TGTGCCAGCAGCTCCCGCGGGAGGTTGGCCGACAATGAGCAGTTCTTC.

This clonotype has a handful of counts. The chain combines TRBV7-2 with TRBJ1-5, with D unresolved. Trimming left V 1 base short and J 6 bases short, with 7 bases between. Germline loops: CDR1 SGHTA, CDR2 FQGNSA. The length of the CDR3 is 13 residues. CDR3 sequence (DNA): TGTGCCAGCAGCTTAGAAGAGAGTCAGCCCCAGCATTTT. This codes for CASSLEESQPQHF. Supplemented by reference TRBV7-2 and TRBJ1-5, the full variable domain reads GAGVSQSPSNKVTEKGKDVELRCDPISGHTALYWYRQSLGQGLEFLIYFQGNSAPDKSGLPSDRFSAERTGGSVSTLTIQRTQQEDSAVYLCASSLEESQPQHFGDGTRLSIL.

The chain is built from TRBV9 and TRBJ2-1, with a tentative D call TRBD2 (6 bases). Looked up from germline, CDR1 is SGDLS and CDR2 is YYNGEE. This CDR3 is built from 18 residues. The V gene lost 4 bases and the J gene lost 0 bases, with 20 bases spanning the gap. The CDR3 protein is CASSKSVVGGLSYNEQFF. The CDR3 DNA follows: TGTGCCAGCAGCAAAAGTGTAGTTGGGGGACTCTCCTACAATGAGCAGTTCTTC.

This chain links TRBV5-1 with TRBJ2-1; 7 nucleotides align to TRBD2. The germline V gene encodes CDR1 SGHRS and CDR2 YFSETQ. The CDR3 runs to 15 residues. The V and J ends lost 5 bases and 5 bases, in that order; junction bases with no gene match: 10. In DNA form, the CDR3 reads TGCGCCAGCAGGGTTGGGGCGGGAGCGAACAATGAGCAGTTCTTC. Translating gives CASRVGAGANNEQFF.

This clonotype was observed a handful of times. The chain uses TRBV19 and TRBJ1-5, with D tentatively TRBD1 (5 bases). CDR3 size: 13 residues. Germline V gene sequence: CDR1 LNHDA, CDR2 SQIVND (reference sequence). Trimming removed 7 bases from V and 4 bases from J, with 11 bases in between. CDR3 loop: CASMRQPNQPQHF. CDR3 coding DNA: TGTGCCAGTATGAGACAGCCGAATCAGCCCCAGCATTTT.

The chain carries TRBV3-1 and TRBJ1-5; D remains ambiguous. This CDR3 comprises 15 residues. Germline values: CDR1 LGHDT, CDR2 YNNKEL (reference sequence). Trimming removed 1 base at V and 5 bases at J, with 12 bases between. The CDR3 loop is CASSQAQCRDQPQHF. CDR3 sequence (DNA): TGTGCCAGCAGCCAAGCACAGTGTCGGGATCAGCCCCAGCATTTT.

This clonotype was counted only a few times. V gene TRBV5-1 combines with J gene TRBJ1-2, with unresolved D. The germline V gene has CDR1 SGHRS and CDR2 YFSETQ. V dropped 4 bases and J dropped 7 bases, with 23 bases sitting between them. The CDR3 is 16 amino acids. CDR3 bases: TGCGCCAGCAGCCTAAACCCAGGACGGGAAGGTGGTGGCTACACCTTC. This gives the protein CASSLNPGREGGGYTF.

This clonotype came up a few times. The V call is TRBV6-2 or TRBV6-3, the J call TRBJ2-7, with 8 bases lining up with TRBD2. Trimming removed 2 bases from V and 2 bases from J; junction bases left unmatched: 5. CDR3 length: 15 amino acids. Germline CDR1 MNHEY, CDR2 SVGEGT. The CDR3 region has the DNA TGTGCCAGCAGTTACCTCCCGACTAGCGCCTACGAGCAGTACTTC. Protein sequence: CASSYLPTSAYEQYF.

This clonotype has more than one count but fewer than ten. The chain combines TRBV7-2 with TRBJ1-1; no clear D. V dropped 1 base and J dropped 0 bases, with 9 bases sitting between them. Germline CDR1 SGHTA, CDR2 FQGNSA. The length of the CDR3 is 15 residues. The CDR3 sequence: CASSLVDGVNTEAFF. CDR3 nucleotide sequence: TGTGCCAGCAGCTTAGTAGACGGGGTGAACACTGAAGCTTTCTTT.

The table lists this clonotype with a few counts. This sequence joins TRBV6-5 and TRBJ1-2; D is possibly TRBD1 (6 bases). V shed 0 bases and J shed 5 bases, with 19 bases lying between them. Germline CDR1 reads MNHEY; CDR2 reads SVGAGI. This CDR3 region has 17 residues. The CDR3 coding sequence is TGTGCCAGCAGTTACTCGGGGGCCGGGGGCGCTGGTTATGGCTACACCTTC. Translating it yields CASSYSGAGGAGYGYTF.

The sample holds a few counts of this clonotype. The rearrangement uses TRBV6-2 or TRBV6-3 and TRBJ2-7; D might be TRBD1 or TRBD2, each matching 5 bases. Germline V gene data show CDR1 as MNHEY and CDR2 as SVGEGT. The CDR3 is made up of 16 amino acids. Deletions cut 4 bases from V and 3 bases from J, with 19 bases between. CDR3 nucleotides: TGTGCCAGCAGTTTAGCTATGGGACCGCTAATCTACGAGCAGTACTTC. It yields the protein CASSLAMGPLIYEQYF.

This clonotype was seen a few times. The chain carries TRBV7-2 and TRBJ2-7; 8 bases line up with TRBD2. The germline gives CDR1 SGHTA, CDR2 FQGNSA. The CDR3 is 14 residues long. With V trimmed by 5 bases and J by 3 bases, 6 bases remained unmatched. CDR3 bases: TGTGCCAGCAGCCGGTTCCGGGGGGGCTACGAGCAGTACTTC. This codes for CASSRFRGGYEQYF.

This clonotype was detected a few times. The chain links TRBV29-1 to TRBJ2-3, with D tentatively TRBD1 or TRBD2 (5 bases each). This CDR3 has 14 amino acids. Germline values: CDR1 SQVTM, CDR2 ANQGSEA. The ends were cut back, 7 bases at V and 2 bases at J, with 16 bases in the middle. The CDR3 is CSAGRGSTTDTQYF. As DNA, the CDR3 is TGCAGCGCGGGTCGGGGCTCCACCACAGATACGCAGTATTTT.

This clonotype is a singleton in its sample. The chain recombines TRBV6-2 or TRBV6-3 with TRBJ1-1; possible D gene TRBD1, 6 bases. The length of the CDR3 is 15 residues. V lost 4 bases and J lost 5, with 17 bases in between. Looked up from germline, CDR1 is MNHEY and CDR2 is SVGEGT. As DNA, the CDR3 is TGTGCCAGCAGTTCGAAAACAGGGTATGGGACTGAAGCTTTCTTT. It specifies CASSSKTGYGTEAFF.

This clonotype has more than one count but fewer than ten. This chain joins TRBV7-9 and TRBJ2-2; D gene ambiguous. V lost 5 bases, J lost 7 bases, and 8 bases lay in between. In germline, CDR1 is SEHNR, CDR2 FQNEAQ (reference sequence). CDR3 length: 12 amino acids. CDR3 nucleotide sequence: TGTGCCAGCAGCCCCGACGTCGGGGAGCTGTTTTTT. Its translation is CASSPDVGELFF. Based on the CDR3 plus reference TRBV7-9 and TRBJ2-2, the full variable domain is DTGVSQNPRHKITKRGQNVTFRCDPISEHNRLYWYRQTLGQGPEFLTYFQNEAQLEKSRLLSDRFSAERPKGSFSTLEIQRTEQGDSAMYLCASSPDVGELFFGEGSRLTVL.

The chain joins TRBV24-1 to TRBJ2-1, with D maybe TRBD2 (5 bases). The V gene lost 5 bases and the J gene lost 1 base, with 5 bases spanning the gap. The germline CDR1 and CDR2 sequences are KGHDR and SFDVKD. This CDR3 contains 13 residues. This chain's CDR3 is CATSGESYNEQFF. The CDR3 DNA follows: TGTGCCACCAGTGGGGAGTCCTACAATGAGCAGTTCTTC.